This record concerns one T cell receptor (beta chain) sequence. One junction end does not reproduce the germline sequence, and a read error may be involved. In the same sample, other DNA sequences code for this CDR3. There are 13 residues in the CDR3. Per germline, CDR1 MNHEY and CDR2 SMNVEV (reference sequence). The repertoire was sequenced with immunoSEQ multiplex PCR; TCRdb's copy has only in-frame clones and lacks some. The table includes about 2 million clones, about 95% detected once. This specimen comes from a study of shared clonotypes between healthy human individuals. The naive CD8 population came from CD45RO-negative cells selected for CCR7, without terminally differentiated effector memory CD45RA+ cells.

V usage is TRBV27 and J usage is TRBJ1-5; no clear D gene. This receptor was obtained from a man aged 18 to 35 in good health. The specimen sequenced was naive CD8+ T cells sorted from blood. The CDR3 DNA follows: TGTGCCAGCAGTTTTGGCCCTAATCAGCCTCAGCATTTT. Protein sequence: CASSFGPNQPQHF.